This TCR beta chain was captured in a study of shared T cell receptors in the human thymus. The J segment lost 3 bases and the V segment lost 3 bases, leaving 6 bases of the junction unmatched. The CDR3 covers 16 residues. Germline V gene sequence: CDR1 MDHEN, CDR2 SYDVKM. TCRdb keeps only in-frame clones here, not all; method: immunoSEQ multiplex PCR. The sample holds approximately 400,000 clones, about 95% seen once. The clonotype comes from a human donor. J is TRBJ2-1 and V is TRBV28; 9 nucleotides line up with TRBD1. The sample taken for sequencing was thymocytes. In DNA form, the CDR3 reads TGTGCCAGCAGTTTTGGCCCGGGACAGGGCTACAATGAGCAGTTCTTC. Translation: CASSFGPGQGYNEQFF.